This T cell receptor (beta chain) is from a study of T cells and copy number aberrations in small-cell lung cancer. Donors were all either smokers or heavy second-hand smokers. Adjacent normal lung was taken at least 2 cm from tumor. Points from the study as a whole: The tissue was entirely formalin-fixed and paraffin-embedded, which is known to produce sequencing artifacts. Tumors showed lower T-cell density, richness and clonality than adjacent lung, though density did not differ significantly.

Concerning this clone itself: What it binds is not known.

Some clones are missing from TCRdb's copy, which holds only in-frame ones; the method was immunoSEQ multiplex PCR. Of roughly 8,900 clones listed, roughly 79% are singletons. This CDR3 has 12 residues. This receptor was obtained from a man between 60 and 75 years old with small cell lung cancer. Sequencing used normal tissue next to the tumor. The rearrangement joins TRBV1 to TRBJ2-7; the table's D call of TRBD2 was not tested on the DNA. TRBV1 is designated a pseudogene. CDR3 sequence: CTSSASAYEQYF. The CDR3 nucleotides read TGCACCAGCAGCGCTAGCGCCTACGAGCAGTACTTC.